This TCR beta chain was profiled in a study of T cell repertoires in cytomegalovirus infection (dated by TCRdb to the late 2010s). Regarding the complete study: Donor HLA type was relevant to the analysis, because carriage of CMV infection together with the matching HLA type was indicated by public TCR beta signatures. General conclusions and limits of the study: The ex vivo response was dominated by HLA-C-restricted CMV-specific TCR beta clonotypes, which also provided the single most frequent clonotype in two of eight donors. In both this cohort and an independent roughly 330-donor cohort, the cumulative frequency of public TCR beta family members distinguished carriers of CMV infection plus the relevant HLA type.

TCRdb shows the sequencer as Illumina HiSeq 1500. The public reads were reanalyzed by TCRdb: fastp trimming at Q25, MiXCR alignment, in-frame beta chains only. Every distinct CDR3 protein forms one entry, paired with its most common genes and DNA. The table for this sample lists roughly 230,000 distinct CDR3 sequences; approximately 15% of them were counted only once. The biggest ten clones account for around 47% of the sample. Only a few counts were recorded for this clonotype. The clone's antigen remains unknown. Base qualities are not provided; no much larger clone lies one nucleotide away. Inclusive of the bounding cysteine and phenylalanine, the CDR3 is 16 residues long. Only the CDR3 DNA is retained, 48 bases long and in frame from the first base. CDR1 and CDR2 are drawn from the germline V gene: SGHDN, FVKESK. V has 1 base trimmed and J has 6 bases trimmed; junction bases matching no gene number 9.

Rearrangement joined TRBV14 to TRBJ2-7; 10 bases in the middle match TRBD2. This receptor was obtained from a human donor in good health (CMV status not recorded). Some clones in this sample may be carry-over from other donors' samples. The sequencing input was CD8+ T cells from PBMCs. The bases are TGTGCCAGCAGCCAAGTAGGACTAGCGGCGATGGGCGAGCAGTACTTC. The encoded protein is CASSQVGLAAMGEQYF.